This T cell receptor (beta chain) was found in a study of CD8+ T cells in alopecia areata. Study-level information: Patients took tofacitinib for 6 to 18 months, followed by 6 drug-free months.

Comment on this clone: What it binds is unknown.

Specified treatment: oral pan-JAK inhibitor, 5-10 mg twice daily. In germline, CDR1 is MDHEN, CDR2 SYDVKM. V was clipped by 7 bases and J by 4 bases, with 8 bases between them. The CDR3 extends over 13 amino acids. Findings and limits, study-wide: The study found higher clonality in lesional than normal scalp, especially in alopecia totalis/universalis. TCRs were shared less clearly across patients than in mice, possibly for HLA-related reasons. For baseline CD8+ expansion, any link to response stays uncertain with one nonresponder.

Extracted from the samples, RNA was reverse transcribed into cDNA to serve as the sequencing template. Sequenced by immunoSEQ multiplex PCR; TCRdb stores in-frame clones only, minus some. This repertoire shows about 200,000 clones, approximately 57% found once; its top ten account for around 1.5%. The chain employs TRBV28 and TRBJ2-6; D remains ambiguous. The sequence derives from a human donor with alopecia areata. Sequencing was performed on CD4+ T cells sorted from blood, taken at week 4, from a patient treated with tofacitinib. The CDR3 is CASTGSGANVLTF. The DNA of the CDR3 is TGTGCCAGCACTGGGTCCGGGGCCAACGTCCTGACTTTC.